Listed below are T cell receptor beta chains from one sample, sequenced in a study of shared clonotypes between healthy human individuals. The protocol was immunoSEQ multiplex PCR, while the TCRdb copy is restricted to in-frame clones and leaves out a portion. Of hundreds of thousands of clones in the sample, 76% were seen once. Source material: PBMCs. The source of these receptors is a woman in her thirties or forties in good health. Some clones in this sample may be carry-over from other donors' samples. CDR3s include the opening cysteine and the closing phenylalanine or tryptophan. D genes are given only for firm matches. Where a row states a size, it is once, few, many or the class of an expanded clone; other rows omit it.

CDR3 protein | CDR3 DNA | D gene | V gene | clone size | J gene
CSVPHGVPRGGYTF | TGCAGCGTTCCCCATGGAGTCCCCCGGGGTGGCTACACCTTC | - | TRBV29-1 | - | TRBJ1-2
CASTPDRATGELFF | TGCGCCAGCACCCCGGACAGGGCCACCGGGGAGCTGTTTTTT | TRBD1 | TRBV5-1 | - | TRBJ2-2
CASSPTGGNTGELFF | TGTGCCAGCTCACCAACGGGGGGAAATACCGGGGAGCTGTTTTTT | TRBD2 | TRBV18 | - | TRBJ2-2
CASSFQLPTDTQYF | TGTGCCAGCAGTTTCCAGCTACCCACAGATACGCAGTATTTT | - | TRBV27 | once | TRBJ2-3
CASSPGRNNQPQHF | TGTGCCAGCTCACCAGGACGGAACAATCAGCCCCAGCATTTT | - | TRBV18 | - | TRBJ1-5
CAWTTDRGGPPLHF | TGTGCCTGGACCACGGACAGGGGAGGGCCACCCCTCCACTTT | TRBD1 | TRBV30 | - | TRBJ1-6
CASSQEWRRTGELFF | TGCGCCAGCAGCCAAGAATGGCGCAGGACCGGGGAGCTGTTTTTT | - | TRBV4-3 | few | TRBJ2-2
CASSYSPAEPYEQYF | TGTGCCAGCAGTTACTCGCCAGCGGAGCCCTACGAGCAGTACTTC | - | TRBV6-5 | - | TRBJ2-7
CASSSRGLGYTDTQYF | TGTGCCAGCAGCTCCCGTGGGCTAGGGTACACAGATACGCAGTATTTT | - | TRBV7-3 | - | TRBJ2-3
CAWTFRARGYGYTF | TGTGCCTGGACCTTCAGGGCCCGGGGGTATGGCTACACCTTC | - | TRBV30 | - | TRBJ1-2
CASSQGVGNRGYTF | TGTGCCAGCAGCCAAGGCGTAGGGAATCGTGGCTACACCTTC | - | TRBV7-9 | - | TRBJ1-2
CASSKLAGARDTQYF | TGTGCCAGCAGCAAGCTAGCGGGAGCTAGGGATACGCAGTATTTT | TRBD2 | TRBV7-6 | few | TRBJ2-3
CASSPRGTNSYNEQFF | TGTGCCAGCAGCCCTCGAGGGACCAACTCCTACAATGAGCAGTTCTTC | - | TRBV11-1 | - | TRBJ2-1
CASSVSTDSSYEQYF | TGTGCCAGCAGCGTCTCTACGGACTCATCCTACGAGCAGTACTTC | - | TRBV6-5 | medium-sized | TRBJ2-7
CASSYTGSSYEQYF | TGTGCCAGCAGTTATACAGGGAGCTCCTACGAGCAGTACTTC | - | TRBV28 | - | TRBJ2-7
CAISAAVLEQFF | TGTGCCATCAGTGCAGCGGTACTGGAGCAGTTCTTC | - | TRBV10-3 | few | TRBJ2-1
CASGGPGQHSNYGYTF | TGTGCCAGCGGAGGTCCGGGACAGCATTCTAACTATGGCTACACCTTC | TRBD1 | TRBV25-1 | - | TRBJ1-2